This TCR beta chain was identified during a study of blood T cell repertoires in COVID-19. Background on the study: COVID-19 samples, acute and convalescent, were from the United States, Italy and Spain.

In this sample, this clone turned up once. Authors' methods: Nucleated cell counts were estimated from reference gene primer amplification. Sequencing used immunoSEQ multiplex PCR; TCRdb keeps in-frame clones, though not all of them. The V and J calls and the clone size are those of that table, but D and trimming were determined from the DNA. This repertoire shows roughly 190,000 clones, about four fifths found once; its top ten account for 6% to 8.5%. CDR1 and CDR2 from the germline V gene are MNHNS and SASEGT. J lost 5 bases, V lost 0 bases, and 13 bases had no gene match. The CDR3 consists of 18 residues.

The chain links TRBV6-1 to TRBJ1-2; 9 bases align to TRBD1. The sequenced sample was peripheral blood. The receptor's source is a man in his 60s with acute or convalescent COVID-19. In DNA, the CDR3 is TGTGCCAGCAGTGAAGCGCGTTTTCCTCGACAGGGGGGATATGGCTACACCTTC. Amino acids: CASSEARFPRQGGYGYTF.